One sample yielded the 16 T cell receptor beta chains listed below, sequenced in a study of Graves' ophthalmopathy and Graves' hyperthyroidism. Amplification targeted the TCR beta CDR3 regions, with RNA transcripts as the source material. The workflow started with a first-round RT-PCR run with HTBI primers and then moved on to a second-round multiplex PCR. TCRdb redid the calling of the multiplex PCR reads with MiXCR, one entry per CDR3 protein. The sample holds 300,000 or so distinct CDR3 sequences, 17% seen once. Sequencing was carried out using peripheral blood. The receptors originated from an adult man with Graves' ophthalmopathy.

This clonotype was seen at least ten times. Germline is not matched at one junction end, which may reflect a read error. The chain joins TRBV7-7 to TRBJ1-1, with D possibly matching TRBD1 (6 bases). Germline V gene lookup returns CDR1 SSHAT and CDR2 FNYEAQ (reference sequence). This CDR3 region has 13 residues. Written as DNA, the CDR3 is TGTGCTAGCAGCACCTCCGAGGGGGCTGAAGCTTTCTTT. Translated, it gives CASSTSEGAEAFF.

There are many counts of this clonotype. This chain uses TRBV7-9 with TRBJ2-5; 8 bases map to TRBD2. This CDR3 is 14 amino acids long. Trimming cost V 1 base and J 2 bases; bases outside gene matches: 0. Germline V gene data show CDR1 as SEHNR and CDR2 as FQNEAQ (reference sequence). The CDR3 sequence is CASSLEREQETQYF. CDR3 in DNA: TGTGCCAGCAGCTTAGAGCGGGAGCAAGAGACCCAGTACTTC. The full variable domain, its missing parts supplied by reference TRBV7-9 and TRBJ2-5, is DTGVSQNPRHKITKRGQNVTFRCDPISEHNRLYWYRQTLGQGPEFLTYFQNEAQLEKSRLLSDRFSAERPKGSFSTLEIQRTEQGDSAMYLCASSLEREQETQYFGPGTRLLVL.

This clonotype has ten or more counts. The rearrangement uses TRBV7-3 and TRBJ1-2, with 11 bases that match TRBD1. Germline-derived CDR1 and CDR2 are SGHTA and FQGTGA. The CDR3 is made up of 15 amino acids. The junction had 4 bases not matched to a gene; V was cut back by 5 bases and J by 2 bases. The CDR3 nucleotides read TGTGCCAGCAGCGGATGGACAGGGGGCAACTATGGCTACACCTTC. This sequence encodes CASSGWTGGNYGYTF.

In this sample, this clonotype turned up many times. Germline and junction disagree at one end, which may indicate a read error. The genes are TRBV27 and TRBJ2-2; D remains unclear. CDR1 and CDR2 (germline): MNHEY, SMNVEV (reference sequence). The CDR3 is 13 amino acids. The CDR3 region has the DNA TGTGCCAGCAGTCCTACGAACCCCGGGGAGCTGTTTTTT. It translates to CASSPTNPGELFF.

This clonotype was seen repeatedly, ten times or more. The chain links TRBV6-5 to TRBJ2-7; D is possibly TRBD1 (5 bases). This CDR3 comprises 14 residues. Germline assignment: CDR1 MNHEY and CDR2 SVGAGI. V lost 2 bases, J lost 3 bases, and 11 bases lay in between. The CDR3, as DNA: TGTGCCAGCAGTTACGGGGCGATGGGCTACGAGCAGTACTTC. It specifies CASSYGAMGYEQYF.

This clonotype occurred a few times. The chain couples TRBV7-2 to TRBJ2-7; D is perhaps TRBD1 (6 bases). Germline assignment: CDR1 SGHTA and CDR2 FQGNSA. The CDR3 runs to 15 residues. V dropped 5 bases and J dropped 6 bases, with 20 bases sitting between them. CDR3 sequence: CASSPTLGTRSEQYF. DNA for the CDR3: TGTGCCAGCAGCCCCACCCTCGGGACAAGGAGCGAGCAGTACTTC. Full variable domain (missing parts from reference TRBV7-2 and TRBJ2-7): GAGVSQSPSNKVTEKGKDVELRCDPISGHTALYWYRQSLGQGLEFLIYFQGNSAPDKSGLPSDRFSAERTGGSVSTLTIQRTQQEDSAVYLCASSPTLGTRSEQYFGPGTRLTVT.

This clonotype was recorded many times. This chain uses TRBV29-1 with TRBJ1-1; D possibly corresponds to TRBD1 (6 bases). The CDR3 extends over 21 amino acids. Trimming removed 6 bases at V and 9 bases at J, with 44 bases between. The germline V gene encodes CDR1 SQVTM and CDR2 ANQGSEA. The CDR3 nucleotides read TGCAGCGTCCCCTCTAGAGGAAGGCTCCATCAACCGGGGGGGCGCGCCGGAAAAGCTTTCTTT. Translated, it gives CSVPSRGRLHQPGGRAGKAFF.

This clonotype was seen ten or more times. V is TRBV2 and J is TRBJ1-2; no reliable D call. The length of the CDR3 is 12 residues. From germline, CDR1 is SNHLY and CDR2 FYNNEI. V lost 4 bases and J lost 2, with 5 bases in between. CDR3 region: CASSGQNYGYTF. The CDR3 region has the DNA TGTGCCAGCAGTGGTCAGAACTATGGCTACACCTTC.

This clonotype has a count of ten or more. The genes are TRBV4-2 and TRBJ1-2, with D perhaps matching TRBD1 (6 bases). Trimming took off 1 base at V and 2 bases at J, with 14 bases between the two ends. CDR1 is LGHNA and CDR2 is YNFKEQ in the germline V gene. The CDR3 is made up of 16 amino acids. The CDR3 spells CASSQGDTQENYGYTF. CDR3 DNA: TGTGCCAGCAGCCAAGGGGACACTCAAGAAAACTATGGCTACACCTTC.

This clonotype was recorded at least ten times. The CDR3 is CASSTDRLEAFF. CDR3 in DNA: TGCGCCAGCAGCACCGACCGGCTAGAGGCTTTCTTT. The chain combines TRBV5-1 with TRBJ1-1, with D unclear. V lost 4 bases to trimming and J lost 11 bases, with 15 bases between them. CDR1 is SGHRS and CDR2 is YFSETQ in the germline V gene. The CDR3 is 12 amino acids.

The chain recombines TRBV20-1 with TRBJ1-1, with TRBD1 matching over 7 bases. This CDR3 spans 11 amino acids. The germline CDR1 and CDR2 sequences are DFQATT and SNEGSKA (reference sequence). V lost 5 bases, J lost 9 bases, and 6 bases stayed unmatched. The CDR3 nucleotides read TGCAGTGCTGCCGACAGGGAGAAAGCTTTCTTT. Translating it yields CSAADREKAFF.

This clonotype has a handful of counts. The rearrangement uses TRBV6-1 and TRBJ2-1, with 10 nucleotides matching TRBD1. Germline V gene lookup returns CDR1 MNHNS and CDR2 SASEGT. The CDR3 length is 15 residues. With 6 bases clipped from V and 5 bases from J, the junction kept 7 bases outside the gene matches. The CDR3 loop reads CASRSTGGGHNEQFF. The CDR3 region has the DNA TGTGCCAGCAGATCGACAGGGGGCGGCCACAATGAGCAGTTCTTC.

Ten or more counts support this clonotype. This chain uses TRBV7-8 with TRBJ1-1; D not resolved. The CDR3 totals 13 residues. V was shortened by 5 bases and J by 2 bases, with 9 bases between the two germline ends. Germline CDR1 and CDR2: SGHVS and FQNEAQ. The CDR3 region is CASSPIPNTEAFF. CDR3 DNA: TGTGCCAGCAGCCCGATCCCTAACACTGAAGCTTTCTTT.

This clonotype was counted many times. The J gene is TRBJ1-1, the V gene TRBV12-3 or TRBV12-4, with 7 bases lining up with TRBD1. This CDR3 comprises 14 residues. The V segment lost 8 bases and the J segment 4 bases; nucleotides outside the gene matches: 10. The CDR3 reads CASGNRGRGTEAFF. CDR3 bases: TGTGCCAGCGGCAACAGGGGTAGGGGCACTGAAGCTTTCTTT.

The genes are TRBV12-3 or TRBV12-4 and TRBJ1-2; D ambiguous. Trimming left V 3 bases short and J 1 base short, with 9 bases between. CDR3 length equals 14 residues. The CDR3: CASSFGRINYGYTF. In nucleotides, the CDR3 is TGTGCCAGCAGTTTTGGCAGAATTAACTATGGCTACACCTTC.

The chain is built from TRBV6-1 and TRBJ2-7; 9 bases are shared with TRBD2. The junction had 7 bases not matched to a gene; V was cut back by 6 bases and J by 4 bases. The CDR3 extends over 14 amino acids. Germline V lookup: CDR1 MNHNS, CDR2 SASEGT. The CDR3 reads CASRGAGGEYEQYF. For the CDR3, the DNA is TGTGCCAGCAGGGGAGCGGGAGGAGAGTACGAGCAGTACTTC.